This record covers a single T cell receptor (beta chain). What it binds is unknown. This entry is derived from a study of T-cell memory formation after mild COVID-19. The length of the CDR3 is 14 residues. Germline lookup yields CDR1 SGHRS and CDR2 YFSETQ. The trim removed 8 bases at V and 4 bases at J, leaving 11 bases unmatched. 5'RACE primed from the constant segment yielded TCR alpha and TCR beta cDNA libraries bearing sample barcodes and UMIs. TCRdb re-called the 5' RACE reads with MiXCR, one entry per CDR3 protein. Of 210,000 or so distinct CDR3 sequences listed, approximately 20% are singletons. Broader study findings: Contracting CD4+ clones were located mainly in CM and EM, and CD8+ clones in EMRA.

The rearrangement uses TRBV5-1 and TRBJ1-1; 7 bases are shared with TRBD1. Sample: PBMCs or a T cell subset sorted from them (not recorded which). The sequence came from an adult woman who had mild COVID-19 (a few samples of this study predate the infection). Cell type and time point are not known. This CDR3 is CASRIQGGPTEAFF. The CDR3, as DNA: TGCGCCAGTCGCATTCAGGGGGGTCCCACTGAAGCTTTCTTT.